This entry lists 29 T cell receptor beta chains sequenced from one sample in a study of blood T cell repertoires in COVID-19. The data were produced by immunoSEQ multiplex PCR, yet TCRdb's version contains in-frame clones alone and is incomplete. This sample yields roughly 80,000 clones, of which about four fifths are seen a single time; around 9.7% belongs to the top ten. Sample: peripheral blood. All receptors come from a human donor in a cohort sampled during active COVID-19.

This clone appeared a single time. The chain uses TRBV29-1 and TRBJ2-5; D possibly corresponds to TRBD2 (5 bases). CDR3 length: 14 amino acids. V lost 6 bases to trimming and J lost 5 bases, with 19 bases between them. Germline V lookup: CDR1 SQVTM, CDR2 ANQGSEA. The CDR3 reads CSVRGGGPGETQYF. CDR3 sequence (DNA): TGCAGCGTCAGAGGTGGCGGCCCGGGGGAGACCCAGTACTTC. The whole variable domain, remainder taken from reference TRBV29-1 and TRBJ2-5, is SAVISQKPSRDICQRGTSLTIQCQVDSQVTMMFWYRQQPGQSLTLIATANQGSEATYESGFVIDKFPISRPNLTFSTLTVSNMSPEDSSIYLCSVRGGGPGETQYFGPGTRLLVL.

The chain combines TRBV7-2 with TRBJ1-2; tentatively, D is TRBD1 (6 bases). Germline values: CDR1 SGHTA, CDR2 FQGNSA. The CDR3 totals 14 residues. V was cut by 3 bases and J by 4 bases, with 12 bases left in between. The CDR3: CASSFQGNSYGYTF. The CDR3 DNA sequence: TGTGCCAGCAGCTTCCAGGGGAATTCCTATGGCTACACCTTC.

About this clone: Other nucleotide sequences in the sample specify the same CDR3. The chain combines TRBV27 with TRBJ2-7; the D gene is possibly TRBD2 (5 bases). Trimming took off 0 bases at V and 0 bases at J, with 6 bases between the two ends. CDR1 and CDR2 (germline): MNHEY, SMNVEV (reference sequence). CDR3 length: 14 residues. The CDR3 nucleotides are TGTGCCAGCAGTTTATCCCGGGGCTCCTACGAGCAGTACTTC. Protein sequence: CASSLSRGSYEQYF.

V usage is TRBV12-2 and J usage is TRBJ1-1; TRBD1 reflects the table's D call only, with no check against the DNA. TRBV12-2 is recorded as a pseudogene. CDR3 size: 14 residues. The CDR3 DNA follows: TGTGCAAGTCGTCCCTCACAGGGGGCGACTGAAGCTTTCTTT. Encoded protein: CASRPSQGATEAFF.

The CDR3 loop reads CASSWGAGGNEQYF. CDR3 sequence (DNA): TGTGCCAGCAGCTGGGGGGCAGGGGGCAACGAGCAGTACTTC. The rearrangement uses TRBV7-9 and TRBJ2-7, with 8 bases identical to TRBD1. Trimming at V came to 4 bases and at J to 5 bases, leaving 7 bases not matched to a gene. The CDR3 covers 14 residues. Germline values: CDR1 SEHNR, CDR2 FQNEAQ (reference sequence). The entire variable domain, with the rest obtained from reference TRBV7-9 and TRBJ2-7, is as follows: DTGVSQNPRHKITKRGQNVTFRCDPISEHNRLYWYRQTLGQGPEFLTYFQNEAQLEKSRLLSDRFSAERPKGSFSTLEIQRTEQGDSAMYLCASSWGAGGNEQYFGPGTRLTVT.

The chain combines TRBV11-2 with TRBJ2-2; D is possibly TRBD1 (5 bases). This CDR3 is built from 16 residues. Trimming removed 0 bases at V and 4 bases at J, with 12 bases between. CDR1 is SGHAT and CDR2 is FQNNGV in the germline V gene. The chain's CDR3 is CASSLEVGALTGELFF. DNA of the CDR3: TGTGCCAGCAGCTTAGAAGTAGGGGCCCTCACCGGGGAGCTGTTTTTT. Variable domain in full (rest from reference TRBV11-2 and TRBJ2-2): EAGVAQSPRYKIIEKRQSVAFWCNPISGHATLYWYQQILGQGPKLLIQFQNNGVVDDSQLPKDRFSAERLKGVDSTLKIQPAKLEDSAVYLCASSLEVGALTGELFFGEGSRLTVL.

V gene TRBV14 combines with J gene TRBJ1-6, with 11 nucleotides matching TRBD1. V was clipped by 4 bases and J by 1 base; unmatched bases: 6. CDR1 and CDR2 from the germline V gene are SGHDN and FVKESK. The CDR3 spans 18 residues. The CDR3 here is CASSLRTGGFSYNSPLHF. Here the CDR3 DNA reads TGTGCCAGCAGCCTTCGGACAGGGGGCTTTTCCTATAATTCACCCCTCCACTTT.

This clone was detected once. The V call is TRBV5-1, the J call TRBJ2-1; TRBD2 matches at 11 bases. Looked up from germline, CDR1 is SGHRS and CDR2 is YFSETQ. V trimming: 4 bases; J trimming: 9 bases; junction bases outside the gene matches: 9. The CDR3 sequence is 15 residues long. For the CDR3, the DNA is TGCGCCAGCAGCCCGTATAGCGGGGGGGCTAGTGAGCAGTTCTTC. It encodes CASSPYSGGASEQFF.

CDR3: CASSTDRGVKNIQYF. The CDR3 DNA sequence: TGTGCCAGCAGTACGGACAGGGGGGTCAAAAACATTCAGTACTTC. The V call is TRBV6-5, the J call TRBJ2-4; the match to TRBD1 covers 10 bases. This CDR3 has 15 amino acids. Germline assignment: CDR1 MNHEY and CDR2 SVGAGI. The junction had 4 bases not matched to a gene; V was cut back by 5 bases and J by 3 bases.

The CDR3 spells CASSLAAGESTDTQYF. CDR3 DNA sequence: TGTGCCAGCAGCTTAGCGGCAGGGGAAAGCACAGATACGCAGTATTTT. The chain is built from TRBV7-2 and TRBJ2-3; D is possibly TRBD1 (6 bases). CDR3 length equals 16 residues. CDR1 is SGHTA, CDR2 FQGNSA, per germline. V was cut by 0 bases and J by 0 bases, with 10 bases left in between.

The chain links TRBV6-1 to TRBJ2-5, with TRBD1 matching over 7 bases. The CDR3 contains 15 residues. The germline CDR1 and CDR2 sequences are MNHNS and SASEGT. The V and J ends lost 0 bases and 2 bases, in that order; junction bases with no gene match: 3. For the CDR3, the DNA is TGTGCCAGCAGTGAAGCTACAGGGGTTCAAGAGACCCAGTACTTC. Protein sequence: CASSEATGVQETQYF.

The V call is TRBV30, the J call TRBJ1-1, with D uncertain. The CDR3 spans 11 residues. Germline values: CDR1 GTSNPN, CDR2 SVGIG (reference sequence). Trimming removed 0 bases from V and 6 bases from J, with 5 bases in between. The CDR3 here is CAWSVRSEAFF. In nucleotides, the CDR3 is TGTGCCTGGAGTGTGCGCTCTGAAGCTTTCTTT.

The rearrangement links TRBV3-1 (or the pseudogene TRBV3-2) to TRBJ1-5, with D perhaps TRBD1 (6 bases). Germline V gives CDR1 LGHDT, CDR2 YNNKEL (reference sequence). The V end was cut by 3 bases, the J end by 4 bases, with 10 bases between. The CDR3 loop spans 14 amino acids. The CDR3 nucleotides read TGTGCCAGCAGCCAGAGGGGGGGTAATCAGCCCCAGCATTTT. Its protein product is CASSQRGGNQPQHF.

The genes are TRBV28 and TRBJ2-7; 12 positions agree with TRBD2. The CDR3 is 14 residues long. Trimming cost V 6 bases and J 10 bases; bases outside gene matches: 10. Germline V CDR1 and CDR2: MDHEN, SYDVKM. The DNA for the CDR3 is TGTGCCAGCAGATTGACTAGCGGGGGCGTTCAACAGTACTTC. This gives the protein CASRLTSGGVQQYF. Variable domain in full (rest from reference TRBV28 and TRBJ2-7): DVKVTQSSRYLVKRTGEKVFLECVQDMDHENMFWYRQDPGLGLRLIYFSYDVKMKEKGDIPEGYSVSREKKERFSLILESASTNQTSMYLCASRLTSGGVQQYFGPGTRLTVT.

This clone is a singleton in its sample. J is TRBJ2-7 and V is TRBV7-9, with 7 bases matching TRBD1. The CDR3 contains 12 residues. Germline V lookup: CDR1 SEHNR, CDR2 FQNEAQ (reference sequence). Trimming removed 7 bases from V and 6 bases from J; junction bases left unmatched: 6. CDR3 amino acids: CASTWTGTEQYF. The CDR3 DNA is TGTGCCAGCACCTGGACAGGAACCGAGCAGTACTTC.

This clone was recorded once. The chain recombines TRBV5-1 with TRBJ1-4; 9 bases line up with TRBD1. CDR1 and CDR2 from the germline V gene are SGHRS and YFSETQ. The V gene end was trimmed by 4 bases and the J gene end by 7 bases; junction bases not matched to a gene: 8. The CDR3 contains 15 residues. The CDR3: CASSSTGGGGEKLFF. CDR3 bases: TGCGCCAGCAGCAGCACAGGGGGCGGTGGTGAAAAACTGTTTTTT.

The chain employs TRBV6-1 and TRBJ2-2; TRBD2 agrees at 8 bases. The ends lost 2 bases at V and 0 bases at J; junction bases unmatched: 8. The CDR3 is 18 residues long. Germline CDR1 is MNHNS and CDR2 is SASEGT. The CDR3 loop reads CASSEKGAGASNTGELFF. For the CDR3, the DNA is TGTGCCAGCAGTGAAAAAGGAGCGGGAGCGTCGAACACCGGGGAGCTGTTTTTT.

The chain links TRBV30 to TRBJ1-4; 9 nucleotides agree with TRBD1. Germline loops: CDR1 GTSNPN, CDR2 SVGIG (reference sequence). After removal of 0 bases from V and 6 bases from J, the junction contained 8 bases not matched to a gene. The CDR3 consists of 16 residues. This CDR3 reads CAWSVPSGTGYEKLFF. The CDR3 bases are TGTGCCTGGAGTGTACCTTCGGGGACAGGGTATGAAAAACTGTTTTTT.

The chain links TRBV10-3 to TRBJ1-1; 7 bases fit TRBD1. CDR3 length: 15 residues. Germline assignment: CDR1 ENHRY and CDR2 SYGVKD. The V and J ends lost 6 bases and 12 bases, in that order; junction bases with no gene match: 19. The CDR3 spells CAIRPGPSSDRETFF. The CDR3 DNA sequence: TGTGCCATCAGACCCGGGCCGTCGAGCGACAGGGAAACTTTCTTT.

The chain couples TRBV2 to TRBJ1-4, with a tentative D call TRBD1 (6 bases). Germline lookup yields CDR1 SNHLY and CDR2 FYNNEI. The CDR3 runs 14 residues. The V end lost 6 bases, the J end lost 0 bases, and 8 bases lay between the germline ends. DNA of the CDR3: TGTGCCAGCAGGCAGGGGTCAACTAATGAAAAACTGTTTTTT. This sequence encodes CASRQGSTNEKLFF. The whole variable domain, filled in from reference TRBV2 and TRBJ1-4, reads EPEVTQTPSHQVTQMGQEVILRCVPISNHLYFYWYRQILGQKVEFLVSFYNNEISEKSEIFDDQFSVERPDGSNFTLKIRSTKLEDSAMYFCASRQGSTNEKLFFGSGTQLSVL.

This chain links TRBV10-1 with TRBJ2-1, with 12 bases that match TRBD1. CDR3 size: 14 residues. Germline CDR1 is WNHNN and CDR2 is SYGVQD (reference sequence). V dropped 8 bases and J dropped 13; count of bases not matched to a gene: 12. The CDR3: CASLPGQGAAGQFF. CDR3 DNA sequence: TGCGCCAGCCTACCGGGACAGGGGGCTGCAGGCCAGTTCTTC.

J is TRBJ2-7 and V is TRBV7-2; D is perhaps TRBD1 (6 bases). This CDR3 is 12 amino acids long. The V end was cut by 3 bases, the J end by 9 bases, with 12 bases between. The germline V gene has CDR1 SGHTA and CDR2 FQGNSA. CDR3 sequence (DNA): TGTGCCAGCAGCTTGGGGGCTACGGGGCAGTACTTC. Residues: CASSLGATGQYF. Using reference TRBV7-2 and TRBJ2-7 for the parts outside the CDR3, the full variable domain is GAGVSQSPSNKVTEKGKDVELRCDPISGHTALYWYRQSLGQGLEFLIYFQGNSAPDKSGLPSDRFSAERTGGSVSTLTIQRTQQEDSAVYLCASSLGATGQYFGPGTRLTVT.

The chain couples TRBV29-1 to TRBJ1-5; tentatively, D is TRBD1 (5 bases). Germline V gives CDR1 SQVTM, CDR2 ANQGSEA. V gave up 4 bases and J gave up 1 base, with 8 bases separating them. The CDR3 has 13 amino acids. The DNA for the CDR3 is TGCAGCGTTGCGGGGGGGAGCAATCAGCCCCAGCATTTT. This codes for CSVAGGSNQPQHF.

This rearrangement joins TRBV27 to TRBJ2-7; 9 bases match TRBD2. V lost 4 bases and J lost 2; bases outside the gene matches: 6. The CDR3 has 15 amino acids. Per germline, CDR1 MNHEY and CDR2 SMNVEV (reference sequence). The CDR3 spells CASSSRLAVAYEQYF. The CDR3 DNA follows: TGTGCCAGCAGTTCAAGACTAGCGGTAGCCTACGAGCAGTACTTC.

The rearrangement uses TRBV18 and TRBJ2-1; 11 positions match TRBD2. Germline trimming cut 7 bases from V and 5 bases from J; bases unmatched to any gene: 19. This CDR3 region has 19 residues. The germline CDR1 and CDR2 sequences are KGHSH and LQKENI. In DNA, the CDR3 is TGTGCCAGCTTCCGCGTGTGGGCTAGCGGGAGGAGGGGCCACAATGAGCAGTTCTTC. Amino acids: CASFRVWASGRRGHNEQFF.

V usage is TRBV9 and J usage is TRBJ2-2, with 9 bases matching TRBD2. V was pared by 3 bases and J by 6 bases, with 9 bases of the junction left unmatched. Germline CDR1 and CDR2: SGDLS and YYNGEE. The CDR3 length is 16 residues. This CDR3 reads CASSGRRSGRSGELFF. CDR3 nucleotides: TGTGCCAGCAGCGGCAGGCGCAGCGGGAGGTCCGGGGAGCTGTTTTTT. The variable domain in full, completed from reference TRBV9 and TRBJ2-2, reads DSGVTQTPKHLITATGQRVTLRCSPRSGDLSVYWYQQSLDQGLQFLIQYYNGEERAKGNILERFSAQQFPDLHSELNLSSLELGDSALYFCASSGRRSGRSGELFFGEGSRLTVL.

The chain couples TRBV15 to TRBJ2-7; the D is unclear. The CDR3 extends over 14 amino acids. CDR1 and CDR2 (germline): LNHNV, YYDKDF (reference sequence). The V end was cut by 2 bases, the J end by 0 bases, with 8 bases between. The chain's CDR3 is CATSRTRASYEQYF. The CDR3 coding sequence is TGTGCCACCAGCAGAACGCGTGCCTCCTACGAGCAGTACTTC.

This clone was detected a few times. This chain connects TRBV11-2 to TRBJ2-3; 15 positions match TRBD2. The V segment lost 0 bases and the J segment 7 bases; nucleotides outside the gene matches: 11. The CDR3 sequence is 19 residues long. Looked up from germline, CDR1 is SGHAT and CDR2 is FQNNGV. As DNA, the CDR3 is TGTGCCAGCAGCTTAGATGGAGGGGGGACTAGCGGGAGGCAGCATACGCAGTATTTT. Encoded protein: CASSLDGGGTSGRQHTQYF.

The gene calls are TRBV7-9 and TRBJ1-1; 7 nucleotides line up with TRBD1. Unmatched junction bases numbered 5, after V lost 3 bases and J lost 1 base. The CDR3 is 15 amino acids. Germline loops: CDR1 SEHNR, CDR2 FQNEAQ (reference sequence). The CDR3 here is CASSFAQGGNTEAFF. The CDR3 bases are TGTGCCAGCAGCTTCGCTCAGGGGGGGAACACTGAAGCTTTCTTT.